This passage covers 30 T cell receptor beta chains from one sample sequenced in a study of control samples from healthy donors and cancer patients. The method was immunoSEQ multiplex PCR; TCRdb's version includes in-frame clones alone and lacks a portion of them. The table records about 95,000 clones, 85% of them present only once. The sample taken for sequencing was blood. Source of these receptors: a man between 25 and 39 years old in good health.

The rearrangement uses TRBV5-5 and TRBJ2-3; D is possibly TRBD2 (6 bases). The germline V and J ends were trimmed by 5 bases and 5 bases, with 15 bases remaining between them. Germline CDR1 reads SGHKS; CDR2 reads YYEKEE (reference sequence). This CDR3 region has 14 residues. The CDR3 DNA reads TGTGCCAGCAGTCGGGACTTGAAAGGAGATACGCAGTATTTT. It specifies CASSRDLKGDTQYF.

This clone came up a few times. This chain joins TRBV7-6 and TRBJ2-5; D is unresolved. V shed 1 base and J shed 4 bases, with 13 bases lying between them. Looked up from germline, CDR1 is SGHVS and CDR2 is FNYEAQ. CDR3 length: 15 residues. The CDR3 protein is CASSLVPSVPETQYF. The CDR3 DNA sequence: TGTGCCAGCAGCTTAGTTCCCAGTGTCCCAGAGACCCAGTACTTC.

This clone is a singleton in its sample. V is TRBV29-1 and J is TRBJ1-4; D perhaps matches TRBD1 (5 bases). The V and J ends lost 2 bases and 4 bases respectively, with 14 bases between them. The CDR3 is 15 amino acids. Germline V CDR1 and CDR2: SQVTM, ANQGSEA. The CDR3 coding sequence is TGCAGCGTTGAAACCGTGGGGGTAGATAATGAAAAACTGTTTTTT. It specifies CSVETVGVDNEKLFF.

The CDR3 DNA reads as TGTGCCAGCAGCGGTCCCGGGACATTTAACTATGGCTACACCTTC. Amino acids: CASSGPGTFNYGYTF. The gene calls are TRBV9 and TRBJ1-2; maybe TRBD1 (6 bases). The length of the CDR3 is 15 residues. CDR1 is SGDLS and CDR2 is YYNGEE in the germline V gene. Trimming removed 3 bases from V and 1 base from J, with 13 bases in between.

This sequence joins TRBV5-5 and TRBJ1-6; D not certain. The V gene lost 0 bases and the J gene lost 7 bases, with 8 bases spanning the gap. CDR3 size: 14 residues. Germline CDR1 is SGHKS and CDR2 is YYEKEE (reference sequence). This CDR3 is CASSLDPGNSPLHF. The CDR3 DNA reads TGTGCCAGCAGCTTGGATCCGGGAAATTCACCCCTCCACTTT. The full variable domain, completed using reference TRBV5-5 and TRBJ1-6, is DAGVTQSPTHLIKTRGQQVTLRCSPISGHKSVSWYQQVLGQGPQFIFQYYEKEERGRGNFPDRFSARQFPNYSSELNVNALLLGDSALYLCASSLDPGNSPLHFGNGTRLTVT.

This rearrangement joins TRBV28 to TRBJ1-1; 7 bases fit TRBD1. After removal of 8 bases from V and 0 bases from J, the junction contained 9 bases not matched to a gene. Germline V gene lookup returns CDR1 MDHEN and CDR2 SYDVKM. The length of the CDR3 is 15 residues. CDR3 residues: CASVIRQGMNTEAFF. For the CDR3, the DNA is TGTGCCAGCGTTATTAGACAGGGAATGAACACTGAAGCTTTCTTT.

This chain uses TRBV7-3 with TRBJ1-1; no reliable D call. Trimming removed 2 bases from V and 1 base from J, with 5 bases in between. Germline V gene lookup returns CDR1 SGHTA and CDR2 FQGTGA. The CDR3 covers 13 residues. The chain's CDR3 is CASSLERNTEAFF. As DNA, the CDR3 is TGTGCCAGCAGCTTAGAACGGAACACTGAAGCTTTCTTT.

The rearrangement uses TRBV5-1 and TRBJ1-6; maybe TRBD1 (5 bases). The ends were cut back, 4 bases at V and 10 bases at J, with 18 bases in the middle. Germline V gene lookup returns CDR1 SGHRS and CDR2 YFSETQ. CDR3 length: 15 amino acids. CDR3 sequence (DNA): TGCGCCAGCAGCATCGGTGGGGGGATCGGGTCACCCCTCCACTTT. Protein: CASSIGGGIGSPLHF.

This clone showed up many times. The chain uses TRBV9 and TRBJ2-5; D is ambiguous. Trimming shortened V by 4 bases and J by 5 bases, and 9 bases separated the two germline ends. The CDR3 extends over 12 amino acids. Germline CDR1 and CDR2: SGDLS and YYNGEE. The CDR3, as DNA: TGTGCCAGCAGCACAAGGACGGAGACCCAGTACTTC. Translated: CASSTRTETQYF.

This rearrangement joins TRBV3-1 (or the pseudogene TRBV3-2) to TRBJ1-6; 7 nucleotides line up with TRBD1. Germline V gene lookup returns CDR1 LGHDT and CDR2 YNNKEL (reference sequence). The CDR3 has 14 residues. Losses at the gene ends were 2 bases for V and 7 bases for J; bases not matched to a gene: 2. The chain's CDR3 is CASSQPGQNSPLHF. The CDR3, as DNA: TGTGCCAGCAGCCAACCGGGACAGAATTCACCCCTCCACTTT.

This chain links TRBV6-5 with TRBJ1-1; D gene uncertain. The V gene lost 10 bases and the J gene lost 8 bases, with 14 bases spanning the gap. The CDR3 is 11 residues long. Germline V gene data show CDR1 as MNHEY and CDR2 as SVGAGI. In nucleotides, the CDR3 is TGTGCCACCCATAGGGCAGCCGAAGCTTTCTTT. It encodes CATHRAAEAFF.

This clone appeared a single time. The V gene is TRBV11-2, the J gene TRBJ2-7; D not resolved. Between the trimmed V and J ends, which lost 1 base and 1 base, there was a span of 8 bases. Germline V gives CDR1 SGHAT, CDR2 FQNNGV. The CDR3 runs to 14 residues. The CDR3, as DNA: TGTGCCAGCAGCTTAGGGTTAGGTTCCTACGAGCAGTACTTC. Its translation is CASSLGLGSYEQYF.

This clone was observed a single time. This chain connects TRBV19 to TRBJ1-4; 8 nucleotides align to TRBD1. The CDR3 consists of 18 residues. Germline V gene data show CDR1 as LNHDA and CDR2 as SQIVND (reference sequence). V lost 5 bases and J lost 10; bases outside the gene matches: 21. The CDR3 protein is CASSVGSGTGGGLGKLFF. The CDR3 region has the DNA TGTGCCAGTAGTGTTGGGTCCGGGACAGGCGGTGGATTAGGAAAACTGTTTTTT. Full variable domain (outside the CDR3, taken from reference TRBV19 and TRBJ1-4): DGGITQSPKYLFRKEGQNVTLSCEQNLNHDAMYWYRQDPGQGLRLIYYSQIVNDFQKGDIAEGYSVSREKKESFPLTVTSAQKNPTAFYLCASSVGSGTGGGLGKLFFGSGTQLSVL.

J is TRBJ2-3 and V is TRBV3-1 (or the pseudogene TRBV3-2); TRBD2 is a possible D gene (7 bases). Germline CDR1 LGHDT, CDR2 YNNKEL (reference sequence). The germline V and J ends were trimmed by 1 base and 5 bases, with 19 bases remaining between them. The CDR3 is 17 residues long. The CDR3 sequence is CASSQVEGGLRRDTQYF. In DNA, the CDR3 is TGTGCCAGCAGCCAAGTCGAGGGGGGGCTTAGGAGAGATACGCAGTATTTT.

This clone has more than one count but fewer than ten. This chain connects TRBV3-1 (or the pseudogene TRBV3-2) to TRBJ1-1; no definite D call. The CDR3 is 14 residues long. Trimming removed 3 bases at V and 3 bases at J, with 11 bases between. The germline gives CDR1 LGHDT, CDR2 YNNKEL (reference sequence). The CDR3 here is CASSQGRLYTEAFF. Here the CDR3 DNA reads TGTGCCAGCAGCCAGGGCAGACTGTACACTGAAGCTTTCTTT.

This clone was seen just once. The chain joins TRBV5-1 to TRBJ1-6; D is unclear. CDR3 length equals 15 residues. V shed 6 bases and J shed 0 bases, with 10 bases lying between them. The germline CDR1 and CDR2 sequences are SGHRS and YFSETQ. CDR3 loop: CASKDTSSYNSPLHF. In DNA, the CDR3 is TGCGCCAGCAAGGATACTAGCTCCTATAATTCACCCCTCCACTTT.

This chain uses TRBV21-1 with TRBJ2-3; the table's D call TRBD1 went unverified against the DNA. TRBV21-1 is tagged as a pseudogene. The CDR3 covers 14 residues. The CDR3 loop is CASSKNRGTDTQYF. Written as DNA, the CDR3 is TGTGCCAGCAGCAAAAACAGGGGCACAGATACGCAGTATTTT.

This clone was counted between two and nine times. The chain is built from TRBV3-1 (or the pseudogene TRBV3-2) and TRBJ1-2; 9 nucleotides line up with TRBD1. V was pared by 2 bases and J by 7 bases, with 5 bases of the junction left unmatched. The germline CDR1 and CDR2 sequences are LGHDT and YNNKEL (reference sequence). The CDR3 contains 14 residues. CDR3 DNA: TGTGCCAGCAGCCAATCTACAGGGGGCGTTGGCTACACCTTC. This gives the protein CASSQSTGGVGYTF.

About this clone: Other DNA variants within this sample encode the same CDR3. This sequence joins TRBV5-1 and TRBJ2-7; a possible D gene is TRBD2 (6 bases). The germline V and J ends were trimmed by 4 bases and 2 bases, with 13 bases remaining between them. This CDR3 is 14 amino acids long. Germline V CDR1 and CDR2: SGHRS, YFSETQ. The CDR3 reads CASSPRGGAYEQYF. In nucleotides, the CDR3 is TGCGCCAGCAGCCCCCGGGGAGGAGCCTACGAGCAGTACTTC. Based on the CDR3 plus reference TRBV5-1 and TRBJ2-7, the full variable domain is KAGVTQTPRYLIKTRGQQVTLSCSPISGHRSVSWYQQTPGQGLQFLFEYFSETQRNKGNFPGRFSGRQFSNSRSEMNVSTLELGDSALYLCASSPRGGAYEQYFGPGTRLTVT.

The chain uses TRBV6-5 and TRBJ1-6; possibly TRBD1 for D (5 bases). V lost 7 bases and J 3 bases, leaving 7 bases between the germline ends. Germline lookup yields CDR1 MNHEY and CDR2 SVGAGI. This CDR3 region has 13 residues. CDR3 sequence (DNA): TGTGCCAGCACCGGACACTATAATTCACCCCTCCACTTT. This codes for CASTGHYNSPLHF.

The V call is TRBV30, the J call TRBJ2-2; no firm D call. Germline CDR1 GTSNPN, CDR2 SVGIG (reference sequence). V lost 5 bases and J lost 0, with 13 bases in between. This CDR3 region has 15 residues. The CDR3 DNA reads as TGTGCCTGGGGCCTCGACGGAGCGAACACCGGGGAGCTGTTTTTT. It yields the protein CAWGLDGANTGELFF.

Here the CDR3 DNA reads TGCGCCAGCAGCTGGGGGGGTGGAGCAGAGACCCAGTACTTC. Translation: CASSWGGGAETQYF. The genes are TRBV5-1 and TRBJ2-5; TRBD2 matches at 7 bases. CDR3 length equals 14 residues. Germline V gene data show CDR1 as SGHRS and CDR2 as YFSETQ. The V segment lost 3 bases and the J segment 4 bases; nucleotides outside the gene matches: 6.

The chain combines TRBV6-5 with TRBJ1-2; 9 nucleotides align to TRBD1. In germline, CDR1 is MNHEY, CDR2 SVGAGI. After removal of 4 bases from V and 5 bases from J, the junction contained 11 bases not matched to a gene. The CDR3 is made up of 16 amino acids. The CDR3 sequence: CASSFSNFGTGYGYTF. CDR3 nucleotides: TGTGCCAGCAGTTTTTCAAACTTCGGGACAGGGTATGGCTACACCTTC.

Here the CDR3 DNA reads TGTGCCAGCAGCACCAAAGCCGGGTTTACTGAAGCTTTCTTT. Translation: CASSTKAGFTEAFF. This sequence joins TRBV11-2 and TRBJ1-1; D is uncertain. The CDR3 length is 14 residues. Germline V gives CDR1 SGHAT, CDR2 FQNNGV. V lost 5 bases and J lost 5, with 15 bases in between.

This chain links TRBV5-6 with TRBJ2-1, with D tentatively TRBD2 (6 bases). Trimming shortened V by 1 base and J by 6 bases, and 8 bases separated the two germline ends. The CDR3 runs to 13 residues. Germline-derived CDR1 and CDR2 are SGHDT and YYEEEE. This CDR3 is CASSLILANEQFF. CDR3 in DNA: TGTGCCAGCAGCTTGATACTAGCCAATGAGCAGTTCTTC.

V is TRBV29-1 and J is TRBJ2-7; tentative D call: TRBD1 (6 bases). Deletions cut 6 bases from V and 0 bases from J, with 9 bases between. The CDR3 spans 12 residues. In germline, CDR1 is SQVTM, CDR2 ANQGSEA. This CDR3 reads CSVRTDSYEQYF. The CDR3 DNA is TGCAGCGTCCGGACAGACTCCTACGAGCAGTACTTC.

The CDR3 nucleotides read TGTGCCAGCAGTTACGGACAGGGATTCGGCTACACCTTC. It codes for CASSYGQGFGYTF. V usage is TRBV6-6 and J usage is TRBJ1-2; 8 bases fit TRBD1. The ends lost 2 bases at V and 8 bases at J; junction bases unmatched: 4. Germline V gives CDR1 MNHNY, CDR2 SVGAGI (reference sequence). The CDR3 is made up of 13 amino acids.

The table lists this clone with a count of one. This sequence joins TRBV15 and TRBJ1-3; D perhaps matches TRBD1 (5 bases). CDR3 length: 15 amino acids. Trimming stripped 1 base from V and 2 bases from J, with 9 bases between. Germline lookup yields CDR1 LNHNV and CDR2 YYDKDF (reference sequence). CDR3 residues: CATSRVRGAGNTIYF. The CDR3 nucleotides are TGTGCCACCAGCAGAGTACGGGGGGCTGGAAACACCATATATTTT.

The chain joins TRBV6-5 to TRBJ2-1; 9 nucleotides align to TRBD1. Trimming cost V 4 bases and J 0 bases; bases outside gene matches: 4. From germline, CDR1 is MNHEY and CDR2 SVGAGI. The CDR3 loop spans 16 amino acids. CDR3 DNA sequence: TGTGCCAGCAGTTCGGGGACAGGGAGCTCCTACAATGAGCAGTTCTTC. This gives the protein CASSSGTGSSYNEQFF.

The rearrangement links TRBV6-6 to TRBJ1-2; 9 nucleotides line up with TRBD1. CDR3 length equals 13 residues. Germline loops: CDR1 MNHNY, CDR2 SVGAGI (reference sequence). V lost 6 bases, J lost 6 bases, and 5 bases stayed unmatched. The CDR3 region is CASRTGQGNGYTF. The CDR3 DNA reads TGTGCCAGCAGGACTGGACAGGGGAATGGCTACACCTTC.